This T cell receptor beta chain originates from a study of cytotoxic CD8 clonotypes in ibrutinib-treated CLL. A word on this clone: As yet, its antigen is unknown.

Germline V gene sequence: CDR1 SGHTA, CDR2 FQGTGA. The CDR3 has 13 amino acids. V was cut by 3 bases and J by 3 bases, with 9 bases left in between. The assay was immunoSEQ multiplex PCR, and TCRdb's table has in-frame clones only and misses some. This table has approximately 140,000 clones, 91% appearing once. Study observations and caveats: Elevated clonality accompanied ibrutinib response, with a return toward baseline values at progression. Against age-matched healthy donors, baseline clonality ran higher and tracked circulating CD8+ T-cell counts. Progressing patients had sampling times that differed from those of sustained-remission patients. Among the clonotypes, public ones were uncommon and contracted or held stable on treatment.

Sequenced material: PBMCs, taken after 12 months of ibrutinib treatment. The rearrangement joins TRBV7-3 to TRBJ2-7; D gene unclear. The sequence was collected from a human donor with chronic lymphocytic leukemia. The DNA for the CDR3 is TGTGCCAGCAGCTTGGCGTCAGACTACGAGCAGTACTTC. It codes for CASSLASDYEQYF.